The clone carrying this TCR beta chain was counted many times. Antigen: not known. This record comes from a study of identical twins. Overall study results and limits: Abundant beta clonotypes from cord blood had fewer insertions, unlike memory repertoires, which showed none. Modelling underestimated the level of out-of-frame TCR alpha sharing observed in monozygotic twins. Its conclusions, products of cross-sectional statistical analysis, did not come from following the same donors.

The CDR3 is made up of 14 amino acids. Germline CDR1 reads SGHRS; CDR2 reads YFSETQ. The V gene lost 7 bases and the J gene lost 1 base, with 13 bases spanning the gap. TCRdb processed the 5' RACE reads anew with MiXCR; each CDR3 protein has one entry. The sample has about 570,000 distinct CDR3 sequences; roughly 9.9% are singletons. Another study also made use of these data, one on yellow fever vaccine responses in identical twins.

The receptor comes from a woman younger than 35 in good health. The chain joins TRBV5-1 to TRBJ2-3, with D perhaps given as TRBD1 or TRBD2 (5 bases each). The specimen sequenced was PBMCs. The CDR3 protein is CASRQRLGTDTQYF. The CDR3 nucleotides read TGCGCCAGCCGACAGCGGTTAGGCACAGATACGCAGTATTTT.